These T cell receptor beta chains were read from a single sample in a study of identical twins. Each CDR3 protein gets one entry after TCRdb re-called the 5' RACE reads with MiXCR. The data hold just over 500,000 distinct CDR3 sequences, with around 20% observed a single time. The same sample was also used in a study of T cells expressing NK-cell markers.

Sequencing was carried out using CD4+ T cells sorted from blood. The receptors derive from a woman younger than 30 in good health. Both conserved end residues are part of each CDR3. Fields, in order: J gene, D gene, clone size, V gene, CDR3 protein, CDR3 DNA. A D gene is named only where the DNA matches it firmly. Not every row has a clone size; where given, it reads once, few, many or a size class.

>TRBJ2-1|TRBD2|NA|TRBV27
CASSRPGGGANEQFF
TGTGCCAGCAGTCGCCCGGGCGGGGGGGCCAATGAGCAGTTCTTC
>TRBJ1-1|TRBD1|few|TRBV6-1
CASRPQGAGYTEAFF
TGTGCCAGCAGACCTCAGGGGGCCGGGTACACTGAAGCTTTCTTT
>TRBJ2-1|NA|few|TRBV27
CASRGAGWGAFEQFF
TGTGCCAGCAGGGGGGCAGGTTGGGGGGCGTTTGAGCAGTTCTTC
>TRBJ2-3|TRBD2|many|TRBV6-1
CASRPSGNTDTQYF
TGTGCCAGCAGACCTAGCGGGAACACAGATACGCAGTATTTT
>TRBJ2-7|NA|NA|TRBV7-9
CASSTQLGSSYEQYF
TGTGCCAGCAGCACTCAGCTAGGGAGCTCCTACGAGCAGTACTTC
>TRBJ2-7|NA|NA|TRBV7-2
CASRALRTGGYEQYF
TGTGCCAGCAGGGCCCTCCGGACGGGTGGGTACGAGCAGTACTTC
>TRBJ2-7|NA|NA|TRBV12-3/TRBV12-4
CASSLEGERYEQYF
TGTGCCAGCAGTTTAGAGGGGGAACGGTACGAGCAGTACTTC
>TRBJ2-5|TRBD1|few|TRBV20-1
CSARSTGGTQYF
TGCAGTGCTAGATCGACAGGGGGGACCCAGTACTTC
>TRBJ2-2|NA|few|TRBV27
CASNHLFTNTGELFF
TGTGCCAGCAACCACTTGTTTACGAACACCGGGGAGCTGTTTTTT
>TRBJ1-1|NA|few|TRBV12-3/TRBV12-4
CASSSPGPRVNTEAFF
TGTGCCAGCAGTTCCCCGGGGCCGCGGGTGAACACTGAAGCTTTCTTT
>TRBJ2-3|NA|NA|TRBV7-9
CASSLRAEGGTQYF
TGTGCCAGCAGCTTAAGGGCCGAGGGGGGTACGCAGTATTTT
>TRBJ2-1|NA|many|TRBV29-1
CSVFGTPGYEQFF
TGCAGCGTTTTCGGGACACCGGGTTATGAGCAGTTCTTC
>TRBJ2-1|NA|few|TRBV20-1
CSARRSSYNEQFF
TGCAGTGCTAGGCGGAGCTCCTACAATGAGCAGTTCTTC
>TRBJ2-1|TRBD1|NA|TRBV20-1
CSAPGQGAYNEQFF
TGCAGTGCCCCGGGACAGGGGGCCTACAATGAGCAGTTCTTC
>TRBJ2-5|NA|NA|TRBV12-3/TRBV12-4
CASSSPEVEAETQYF
TGTGCCAGCAGTTCCCCTGAAGTAGAGGCGGAGACCCAGTACTTC
>TRBJ2-7|NA|NA|TRBV13
CASSLQKSYEQYF
TGTGCCAGCAGCTTACAGAAATCCTACGAGCAGTACTTC
>TRBJ2-1|TRBD1|NA|TRBV10-1
CASSGQGDNEQFF
TGCGCCAGCAGTGGACAGGGAGACAATGAGCAGTTCTTC
>TRBJ1-5|NA|NA|TRBV2
CASSWTAQPQHF
TGTGCCAGCAGTTGGACAGCTCAGCCCCAGCATTTT
>TRBJ1-2|NA|few|TRBV5-1
CASSPGLLLSNYGYTF
TGCGCCAGCAGCCCAGGACTGCTACTTTCTAACTATGGCTACACCTTC
>TRBJ2-4|TRBD1|few|TRBV7-9
CASSLGRGLTRNIQYF
TGTGCCAGCAGCTTAGGCAGGGGGCTAACTAGAAACATTCAGTACTTC
>TRBJ2-4|NA|NA|TRBV27
CASSLAGAKNIQYF
TGTGCCAGCAGTTTAGCGGGAGCCAAAAACATTCAGTACTTC
>TRBJ2-7|NA|many|TRBV15
CATSRERFSGSLYEQYF
TGTGCCACCAGCAGAGAACGCTTCTCAGGGTCCCTCTACGAGCAGTACTTC
>TRBJ2-3|TRBD2|few|TRBV20-1
CSANAGGEDTQYF
TGCAGTGCTAATGCGGGGGGAGAAGATACGCAGTATTTT
>TRBJ2-1|NA|few|TRBV7-6
CASTSKDEQFF
TGTGCCAGCACCTCCAAGGATGAGCAGTTCTTC
>TRBJ1-2|NA|NA|TRBV6-7
CASSYRSGTSVKGYTF
TGTGCCAGCAGTTATAGATCCGGGACTTCTGTCAAGGGCTACACCTTC
>TRBJ2-1|TRBD2|NA|TRBV5-1
CASRPAGGPGNEQFF
TGCGCCAGCAGACCAGCGGGGGGGCCAGGCAATGAGCAGTTCTTC
>TRBJ2-1|NA|NA|TRBV27
CASRPMGPGVHEQFF
TGTGCCAGCCGCCCGATGGGTCCCGGTGTCCATGAGCAGTTCTTC
>TRBJ1-1|NA|few|TRBV12-3/TRBV12-4
CASTKREGREAFF
TGTGCCAGCACCAAACGGGAGGGGCGTGAAGCTTTCTTT
>TRBJ2-7|NA|NA|TRBV5-1
CASSLESSYEQYF
TGCGCCAGCAGCTTAGAGAGCTCCTACGAGCAGTACTTC
>TRBJ2-7|TRBD2|NA|TRBV2
CASSGLAGAFEQYF
TGTGCCAGCAGTGGACTAGCGGGAGCGTTTGAGCAGTACTTC
>TRBJ2-1|NA|NA|TRBV27
CASSFEWDNEQFF
TGTGCCAGCAGTTTCGAGTGGGACAATGAGCAGTTCTTC
>TRBJ2-3|NA|few|TRBV20-1
CSAGRGTDTQYF
TGCAGTGCTGGAAGGGGCACAGATACGCAGTATTTT
>TRBJ1-5|NA|many|TRBV12-3/TRBV12-4
CASSLAGDQPQHF
TGTGCCAGCAGCTTAGCAGGGGATCAGCCCCAGCATTTT
>TRBJ2-7|NA|NA|TRBV20-1
CSASVQATYEQYF
TGCAGTGCTAGCGTTCAGGCGACCTACGAGCAGTACTTC
>TRBJ1-2|NA|few|TRBV12-3/TRBV12-4
CASHKGLSWYGYTF
TGTGCCAGTCACAAGGGGTTGTCGTGGTATGGCTACACCTTC
>TRBJ1-1|NA|NA|TRBV6-1
CASIIGGPNTEAFF
TGTGCCAGCATCATCGGGGGCCCAAACACTGAAGCTTTCTTT
>TRBJ2-1|NA|few|TRBV4-2
CASSQGLVHEQFF
TGTGCCAGCAGCCAAGGACTTGTCCACGAGCAGTTCTTC
>TRBJ1-1|TRBD1|few|TRBV4-3
CASSRRQGMNTEAFF
TGCGCCAGCAGCCGCAGACAGGGAATGAACACTGAAGCTTTCTTT
>TRBJ2-2|TRBD2|NA|TRBV6-5
CASSYLTPLAANTGELFF
TGTGCCAGCAGTTACTTGACCCCGCTAGCGGCGAACACCGGGGAGCTGTTTTTT
>TRBJ1-1|TRBD1|few|TRBV27
CASSGQGAGKTEAFF
TGTGCCAGCAGTGGACAGGGGGCTGGAAAAACTGAAGCTTTCTTT
>TRBJ2-5|NA|NA|TRBV12-3/TRBV12-4
CASSPRGFGTETQYF
TGTGCCAGCAGTCCCCGAGGGTTTGGTACAGAGACCCAGTACTTC
>TRBJ2-3|TRBD2|NA|TRBV10-3
CATLAASTDTQYF
TGTGCCACCCTAGCGGCTAGCACAGATACGCAGTATTTT